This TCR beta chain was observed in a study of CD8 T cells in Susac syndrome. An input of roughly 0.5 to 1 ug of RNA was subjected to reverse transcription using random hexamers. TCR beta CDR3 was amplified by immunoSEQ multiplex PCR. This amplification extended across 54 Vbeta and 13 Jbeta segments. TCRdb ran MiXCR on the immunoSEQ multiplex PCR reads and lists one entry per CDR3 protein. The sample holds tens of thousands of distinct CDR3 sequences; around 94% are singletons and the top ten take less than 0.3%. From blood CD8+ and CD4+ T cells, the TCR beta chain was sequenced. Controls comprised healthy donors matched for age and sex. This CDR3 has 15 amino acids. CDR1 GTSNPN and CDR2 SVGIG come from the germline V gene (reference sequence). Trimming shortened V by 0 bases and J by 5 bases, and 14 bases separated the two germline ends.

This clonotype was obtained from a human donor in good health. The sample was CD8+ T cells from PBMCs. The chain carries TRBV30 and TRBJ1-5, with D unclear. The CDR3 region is CAWSVRKAPDQPQHF. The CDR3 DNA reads TGTGCCTGGAGTGTAAGGAAGGCTCCCGATCAGCCCCAGCATTTT.